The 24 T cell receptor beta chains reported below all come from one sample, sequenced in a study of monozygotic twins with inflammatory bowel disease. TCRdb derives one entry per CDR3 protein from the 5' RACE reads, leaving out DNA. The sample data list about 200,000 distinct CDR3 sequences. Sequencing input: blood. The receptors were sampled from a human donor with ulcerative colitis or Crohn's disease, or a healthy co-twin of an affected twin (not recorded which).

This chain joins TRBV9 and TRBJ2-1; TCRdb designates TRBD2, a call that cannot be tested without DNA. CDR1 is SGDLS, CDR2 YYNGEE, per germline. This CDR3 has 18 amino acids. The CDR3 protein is CASSAGLAGVGSYNEQFF.

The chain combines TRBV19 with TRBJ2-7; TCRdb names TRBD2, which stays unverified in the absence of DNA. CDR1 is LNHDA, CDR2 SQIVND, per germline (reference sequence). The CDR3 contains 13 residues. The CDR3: CASRSGLAYEQYF.

The CDR3 reads CASSYDRTYEQYF. The chain recombines TRBV6-6 with TRBJ2-7; TCRdb proposes TRBD1, but this gene call is untestable without DNA. The length of the CDR3 is 13 residues. The germline V gene has CDR1 MNHNY and CDR2 SVGAGI (reference sequence).

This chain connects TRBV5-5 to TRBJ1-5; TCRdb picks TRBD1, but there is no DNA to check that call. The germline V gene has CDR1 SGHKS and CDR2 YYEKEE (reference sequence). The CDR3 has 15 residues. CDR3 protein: CASSSGTGFNQPQHF.

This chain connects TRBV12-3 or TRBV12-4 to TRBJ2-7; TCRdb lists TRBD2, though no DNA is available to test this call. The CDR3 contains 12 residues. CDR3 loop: CASSSGGVVQYF.

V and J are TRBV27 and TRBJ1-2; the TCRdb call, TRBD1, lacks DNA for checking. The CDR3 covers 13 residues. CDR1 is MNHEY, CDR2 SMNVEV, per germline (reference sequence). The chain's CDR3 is CASSAQGPYGYTF.

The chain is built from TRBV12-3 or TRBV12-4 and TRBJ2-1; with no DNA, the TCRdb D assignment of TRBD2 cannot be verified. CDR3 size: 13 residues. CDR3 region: CASSFAGLGEQFF.

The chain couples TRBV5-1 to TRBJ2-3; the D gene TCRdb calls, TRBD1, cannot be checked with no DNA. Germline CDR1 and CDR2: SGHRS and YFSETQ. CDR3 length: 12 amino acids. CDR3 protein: CASRTGLDTQYF.

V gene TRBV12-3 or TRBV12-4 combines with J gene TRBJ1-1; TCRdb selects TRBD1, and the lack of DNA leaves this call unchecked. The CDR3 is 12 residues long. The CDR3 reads CASNVPGTEAFF.

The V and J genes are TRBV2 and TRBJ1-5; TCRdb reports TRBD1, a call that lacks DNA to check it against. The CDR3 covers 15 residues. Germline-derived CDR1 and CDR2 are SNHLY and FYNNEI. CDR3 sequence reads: CASSPTTSVPGPQHF.

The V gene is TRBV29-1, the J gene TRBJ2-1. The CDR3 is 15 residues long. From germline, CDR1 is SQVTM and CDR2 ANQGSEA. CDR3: CSVDSQQSSYNEQFF.

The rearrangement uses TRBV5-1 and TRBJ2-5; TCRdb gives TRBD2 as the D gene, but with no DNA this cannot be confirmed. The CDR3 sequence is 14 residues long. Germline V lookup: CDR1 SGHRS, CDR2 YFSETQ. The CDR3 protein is CASSRRLAWETQYF. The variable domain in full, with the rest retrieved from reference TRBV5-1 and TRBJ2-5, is KAGVTQTPRYLIKTRGQQVTLSCSPISGHRSVSWYQQTPGQGLQFLFEYFSETQRNKGNFPGRFSGRQFSNSRSEMNVSTLELGDSALYLCASSRRLAWETQYFGPGTRLLVL.

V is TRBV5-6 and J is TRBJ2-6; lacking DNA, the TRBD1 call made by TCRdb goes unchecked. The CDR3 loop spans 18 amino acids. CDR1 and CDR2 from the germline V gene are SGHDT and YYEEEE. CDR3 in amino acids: CASSSGVTGLRGANVLTF.

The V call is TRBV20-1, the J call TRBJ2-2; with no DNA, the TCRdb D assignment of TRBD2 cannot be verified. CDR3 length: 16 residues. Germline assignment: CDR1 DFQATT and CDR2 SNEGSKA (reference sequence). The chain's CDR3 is CSANSGRALNTGELFF.

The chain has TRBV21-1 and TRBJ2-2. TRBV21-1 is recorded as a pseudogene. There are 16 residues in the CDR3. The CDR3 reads CASSSSSRANTGELFF.

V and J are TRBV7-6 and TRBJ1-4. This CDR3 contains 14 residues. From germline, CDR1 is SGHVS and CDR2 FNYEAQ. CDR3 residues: CASSPRLDDEKLFF.

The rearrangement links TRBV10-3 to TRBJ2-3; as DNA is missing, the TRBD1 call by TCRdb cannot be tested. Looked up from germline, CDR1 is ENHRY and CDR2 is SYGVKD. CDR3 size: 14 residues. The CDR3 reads CASLSGTSTDTQYF.

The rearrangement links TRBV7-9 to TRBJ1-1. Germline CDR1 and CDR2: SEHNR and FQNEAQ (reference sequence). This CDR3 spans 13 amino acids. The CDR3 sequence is CASSLVEEAEAFF.

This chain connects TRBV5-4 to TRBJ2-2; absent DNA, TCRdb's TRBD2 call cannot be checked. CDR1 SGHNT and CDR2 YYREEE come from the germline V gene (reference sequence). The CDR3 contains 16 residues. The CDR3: CASSPGTSGMVGELFF.

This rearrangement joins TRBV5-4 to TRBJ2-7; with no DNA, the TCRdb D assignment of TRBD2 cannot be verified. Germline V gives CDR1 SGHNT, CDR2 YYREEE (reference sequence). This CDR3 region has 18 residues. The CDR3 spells CASSFRLAEPPLDYEQYF.

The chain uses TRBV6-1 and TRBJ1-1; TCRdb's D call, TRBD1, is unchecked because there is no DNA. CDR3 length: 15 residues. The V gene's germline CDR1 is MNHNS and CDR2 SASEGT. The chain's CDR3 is CASSLSVGAAVKAFF.

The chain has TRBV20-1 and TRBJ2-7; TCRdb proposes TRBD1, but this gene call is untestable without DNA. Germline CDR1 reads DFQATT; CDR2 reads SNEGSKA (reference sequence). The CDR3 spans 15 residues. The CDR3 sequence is CSASLMGQGSYEQYF.

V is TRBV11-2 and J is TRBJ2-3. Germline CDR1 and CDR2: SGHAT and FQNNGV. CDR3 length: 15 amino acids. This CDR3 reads CASSLGSAGTDTQYF.

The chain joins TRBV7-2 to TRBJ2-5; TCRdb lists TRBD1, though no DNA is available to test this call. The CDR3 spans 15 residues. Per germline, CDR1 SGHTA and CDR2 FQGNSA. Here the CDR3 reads CASSLERGGRGTQYF. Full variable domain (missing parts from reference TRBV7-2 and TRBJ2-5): GAGVSQSPSNKVTEKGKDVELRCDPISGHTALYWYRQSLGQGLEFLIYFQGNSAPDKSGLPSDRFSAERTGGSVSTLTIQRTQQEDSAVYLCASSLERGGRGTQYFGPGTRLLVL.